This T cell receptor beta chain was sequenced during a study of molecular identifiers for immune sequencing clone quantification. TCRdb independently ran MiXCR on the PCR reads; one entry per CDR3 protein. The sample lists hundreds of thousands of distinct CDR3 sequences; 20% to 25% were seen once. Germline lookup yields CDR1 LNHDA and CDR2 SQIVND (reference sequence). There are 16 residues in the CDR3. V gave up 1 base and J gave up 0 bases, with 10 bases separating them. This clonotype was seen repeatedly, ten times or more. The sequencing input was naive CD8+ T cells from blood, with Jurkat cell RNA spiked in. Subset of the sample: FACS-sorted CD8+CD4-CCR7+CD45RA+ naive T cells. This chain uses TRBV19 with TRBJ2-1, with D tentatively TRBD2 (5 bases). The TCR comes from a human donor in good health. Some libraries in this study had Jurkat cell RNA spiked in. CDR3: CASSIGTRSSYNEQFF. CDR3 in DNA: TGTGCCAGTAGTATAGGCACTAGGAGCTCCTACAATGAGCAGTTCTTC.